These 28 T cell receptor beta chains came from one sample sequenced in a study of blood T cell repertoires in COVID-19. Assay used: immunoSEQ multiplex PCR; TCRdb lists only in-frame clones, some missing. In the table there are some 150,000 clones, about 86% of which are singletons. The sequencing input was peripheral blood. The receptors were gathered from a man in his 70s with acute or convalescent COVID-19.

V is TRBV9 and J is TRBJ2-5, with 12 bases matching TRBD2. The CDR3 totals 16 residues. From germline, CDR1 is SGDLS and CDR2 YYNGEE. J lost 5 bases, V lost 3 bases, and 8 bases had no gene match. The CDR3 DNA reads TGTGCCAGCAGCGCCCGGCCCGGACTAGCGGGGGAGACCCAGTACTTC. This translates into CASSARPGLAGETQYF.

The chain couples TRBV11-3 to TRBJ2-2; 10 bases map to TRBD1. V was pared by 1 base and J by 4 bases, with 3 bases of the junction left unmatched. Germline CDR1 reads SGHNT; CDR2 reads YENEEA. This CDR3 region has 16 residues. The CDR3 sequence: CASSLVGTGVTGELFF. CDR3 sequence (DNA): TGTGCCAGCAGCTTAGTGGGGACAGGGGTCACCGGGGAGCTGTTTTTT.

The rearrangement joins TRBV30 to TRBJ1-3; TRBD1 might be the D (6 bases). Germline CDR1 and CDR2: GTSNPN and SVGIG (reference sequence). Trimming cost V 5 bases and J 2 bases, with 13 bases left between them. The CDR3 is 14 amino acids. This chain's CDR3 is CAWGFRDTGNTIYF. CDR3 nucleotide sequence: TGTGCCTGGGGCTTCCGGGACACTGGAAACACCATATATTTT.

A few counts support this clone. V and J are TRBV28 and TRBJ2-4; D unresolved. The CDR3 consists of 14 residues. Germline V gene data show CDR1 as MDHEN and CDR2 as SYDVKM. V gave up 3 bases and J gave up 5 bases, with 11 bases separating them. CDR3 bases: TGTGCCAGCAGTTTCGCCCGAACAGAAAACATTCAGTACTTC. This gives the protein CASSFARTENIQYF. Looking up the rest from reference TRBV28 and TRBJ2-4 gives the full variable domain: DVKVTQSSRYLVKRTGEKVFLECVQDMDHENMFWYRQDPGLGLRLIYFSYDVKMKEKGDIPEGYSVSREKKERFSLILESASTNQTSMYLCASSFARTENIQYFGAGTRLSVL.

J is TRBJ1-2 and V is TRBV12-3 or TRBV12-4, with D perhaps TRBD1 (5 bases). This CDR3 region has 13 residues. The V gene lost 1 base and the J gene lost 8 bases, with 11 bases spanning the gap. CDR3 loop: CASSLDGGGGYTF. In nucleotides, the CDR3 is TGTGCCAGCAGTTTAGACGGCGGGGGAGGCTACACCTTC.

This clone was detected once. The rearrangement links TRBV11-3 to TRBJ2-2; a weak D match, TRBD2 (6 bases). The germline V and J ends were trimmed by 3 bases and 5 bases, with 22 bases remaining between them. From germline, CDR1 is SGHNT and CDR2 YENEEA. This CDR3 has 18 amino acids. CDR3 sequence reads: CASSLNLRLGRSTGELFF. Here the CDR3 DNA reads TGTGCCAGCAGCTTGAACCTCAGACTAGGGAGGTCGACCGGGGAGCTGTTTTTT.

CDR3 loop: CASSLTSTDTQYF. The CDR3 nucleotides read TGTGCCAGCAGCTTAACTAGCACAGATACGCAGTATTTT. The chain has TRBV11-1 and TRBJ2-3; no firm D call. CDR1 and CDR2 (germline): SGHAT, FQDESV (reference sequence). V lost 2 bases to trimming and J lost 0 bases, with 3 bases between them. The CDR3 is 13 residues long. Full variable domain (missing parts from reference TRBV11-1 and TRBJ2-3): EAEVAQSPRYKITEKSQAVAFWCDPISGHATLYWYRQILGQGPELLVQFQDESVVDDSQLPKDRFSAERLKGVDSTLKIQPAELGDSAMYLCASSLTSTDTQYFGPGTRLTVL.

The rearrangement joins TRBV2 to TRBJ2-2; TRBD2 might be the D (5 bases). V lost 2 bases and J lost 6, with 13 bases in between. Germline CDR1 reads SNHLY; CDR2 reads FYNNEI. This CDR3 is 15 amino acids long. The CDR3 sequence is CASSESSISAGELFF. Written as DNA, the CDR3 is TGTGCCAGCAGTGAATCTAGCATATCGGCCGGGGAGCTGTTTTTT. Complete variable domain (other parts from reference TRBV2 and TRBJ2-2): EPEVTQTPSHQVTQMGQEVILRCVPISNHLYFYWYRQILGQKVEFLVSFYNNEISEKSEIFDDQFSVERPDGSNFTLKIRSTKLEDSAMYFCASSESSISAGELFFGEGSRLTVL.

In regard to this clone: Different DNA sequences within this sample yield the same CDR3. The rearrangement links TRBV24-1 to TRBJ2-7; D is uncertain. V shed 3 bases and J shed 2 bases, with 7 bases lying between them. CDR1 KGHDR and CDR2 SFDVKD come from the germline V gene. This CDR3 is 13 amino acids long. The chain's CDR3 is CATSDVLTYEQYF. For the CDR3, the DNA is TGTGCCACCAGTGATGTACTTACCTACGAGCAGTACTTC.

About this clone: This specimen includes other DNA sequences encoding the same CDR3. The chain links TRBV7-9 to TRBJ2-3, with TRBD2 as a possible D gene (5 bases). V lost 3 bases to trimming and J lost 2 bases, with 9 bases between them. CDR3 size: 14 residues. The germline gives CDR1 SEHNR, CDR2 FQNEAQ (reference sequence). The chain's CDR3 is CASSFSGNTDTQYF. For the CDR3, the DNA is TGTGCCAGCAGCTTTTCGGGGAACACAGATACGCAGTATTTT.

The chain employs TRBV18 and TRBJ2-5, with 7 bases that match TRBD1. V was clipped by 6 bases and J by 1 base; unmatched bases: 2. The CDR3 totals 13 residues. CDR1 KGHSH and CDR2 LQKENI come from the germline V gene. Written as DNA, the CDR3 is TGTGCCAGCTCCGGGACAGTCCAAGAGACCCAGTACTTC. Translation: CASSGTVQETQYF.

This chain links TRBV28 with TRBJ2-7, with 10 bases identical to TRBD2. From germline, CDR1 is MDHEN and CDR2 SYDVKM. Germline trimming cut 3 bases from V and 2 bases from J; bases unmatched to any gene: 1. The CDR3 is 14 amino acids. Written as DNA, the CDR3 is TGTGCCAGCAGTTTCCTAGCGGGGGCCTACGAGCAGTACTTC. Amino acid sequence: CASSFLAGAYEQYF.

The chain employs TRBV11-3 and TRBJ1-1; weak D call: TRBD1 (5 bases). The CDR3 sequence is 14 residues long. The V end was cut by 3 bases, the J end by 1 base, with 9 bases between. Germline CDR1 is SGHNT and CDR2 is YENEEA. In DNA, the CDR3 is TGTGCCAGCAGCTTGGGCAGGGCGAACACTGAAGCTTTCTTT. Its translation is CASSLGRANTEAFF. Complete variable domain (other parts from reference TRBV11-3 and TRBJ1-1): EAGVVQSPRYKIIEKKQPVAFWCNPISGHNTLYWYLQNLGQGPELLIRYENEEAVDDSQLPKDRFSAERLKGVDSTLKIQPAELGDSAVYLCASSLGRANTEAFFGQGTRLTVV.

The rearrangement joins TRBV27 to TRBJ2-1, with TRBD2 matching 13 bases. Germline CDR1 reads MNHEY; CDR2 reads SMNVEV (reference sequence). Unmatched junction bases numbered 6, after V lost 6 bases and J lost 4 bases. The CDR3 covers 16 residues. DNA for the CDR3: TGTGCCAGCAGCCGTGGGACTAGCGGGACTTACAATGAGCAGTTCTTC. It encodes CASSRGTSGTYNEQFF.

The genes are TRBV14 and TRBJ2-2; the match to TRBD2 covers 7 bases. V lost 1 base to trimming and J lost 3 bases; unmatched junction nucleotides: 5. The CDR3 loop spans 16 amino acids. Germline V gives CDR1 SGHDN, CDR2 FVKESK. This CDR3 reads CASSQVGREHTGELFF. Written as DNA, the CDR3 is TGTGCCAGCAGCCAAGTGGGGCGGGAGCACACCGGGGAGCTGTTTTTT.

The chain joins TRBV30 to TRBJ2-3, with D possibly matching TRBD2 (6 bases). The CDR3 contains 12 residues. Trimming stripped 0 bases from V and 14 bases from J, with 15 bases between. In germline, CDR1 is GTSNPN, CDR2 SVGIG (reference sequence). The CDR3: CAWSVKVAARYF. Written as DNA, the CDR3 is TGTGCCTGGAGTGTTAAGGTAGCGGCTCGGTATTTT.

The chain recombines TRBV7-2 with TRBJ2-3; 9 positions agree with TRBD2. V shed 5 bases and J 1 base; nucleotides not matched to a gene: 4. The germline CDR1 and CDR2 sequences are SGHTA and FQGNSA. This CDR3 spans 15 amino acids. The CDR3 DNA is TGTGCCAGCAGCAAAAGGACTAGCGGCACAGATACGCAGTATTTT. Translation: CASSKRTSGTDTQYF.

This chain connects TRBV5-4 to TRBJ2-5; D possibly corresponds to TRBD1 (7 bases). V lost 2 bases and J lost 4, with 12 bases in between. This CDR3 spans 14 amino acids. Germline CDR1 SGHNT, CDR2 YYREEE (reference sequence). The CDR3 reads CASSFRQGGETQYF. For the CDR3, the DNA is TGTGCCAGCAGCTTCCGGCAGGGGGGAGAGACCCAGTACTTC.

This clone was counted a single time. The CDR3 loop reads CASSWGLNTEAFF. The CDR3 nucleotides are TGTGCCAGCAGCTGGGGGCTGAACACTGAAGCTTTCTTT. This chain links TRBV7-2 with TRBJ1-1; TRBD1 might be the D (6 bases). The CDR3 has 13 amino acids. The germline V and J ends were trimmed by 4 bases and 0 bases, with 6 bases remaining between them. From germline, CDR1 is SGHTA and CDR2 FQGNSA.

The chain uses TRBV6-1 and TRBJ1-3, with a possible D match to TRBD1 (5 bases). V lost 7 bases and J lost 0, with 13 bases in between. There are 15 residues in the CDR3. Germline V gene data show CDR1 as MNHNS and CDR2 as SASEGT. CDR3 DNA: TGTGCCAGCACCGATCGACAGAACTCTGGAAACACCATATATTTT. Translating gives CASTDRQNSGNTIYF.

V is TRBV19 and J is TRBJ2-1, with 9 positions matching TRBD2. Losses at the gene ends were 7 bases for V and 8 bases for J; bases not matched to a gene: 21. This CDR3 has 18 residues. Germline CDR1 is LNHDA and CDR2 is SQIVND (reference sequence). This chain's CDR3 is CASTTAGREGKEGDEQFF. CDR3 DNA: TGTGCCAGTACAACCGCGGGGCGGGAGGGCAAGGAGGGGGATGAGCAGTTCTTC.

This chain connects TRBV28 to TRBJ1-1; no reliable D call. The CDR3 contains 12 residues. The V gene lost 3 bases and the J gene lost 10 bases, with 12 bases spanning the gap. From germline, CDR1 is MDHEN and CDR2 SYDVKM. CDR3 DNA: TGTGCCAGCAGTTTCAACGCTCCCGGAGCTTTCTTT. Protein product: CASSFNAPGAFF. Together with reference TRBV28 and TRBJ1-1, the CDR3 gives the full variable domain: DVKVTQSSRYLVKRTGEKVFLECVQDMDHENMFWYRQDPGLGLRLIYFSYDVKMKEKGDIPEGYSVSREKKERFSLILESASTNQTSMYLCASSFNAPGAFFGQGTRLTVV.

The gene calls are TRBV4-2 and TRBJ2-1; 9 bases map to TRBD2. The CDR3 runs 15 residues. V shed 0 bases and J 6 bases; nucleotides not matched to a gene: 3. Germline CDR1 and CDR2: LGHNA and YNFKEQ. The CDR3 DNA follows: TGTGCCAGCAGCCAAGAGGGACTAGCCCCCAATGAGCAGTTCTTC. It yields the protein CASSQEGLAPNEQFF.

The V and J genes are TRBV27 and TRBJ2-1; 12 bases match TRBD2. The germline V gene encodes CDR1 MNHEY and CDR2 SMNVEV (reference sequence). The J segment lost 0 bases and the V segment lost 0 bases, leaving 9 bases of the junction unmatched. The CDR3 loop spans 20 amino acids. The CDR3 loop is CASSLSGLAGMLSSYNEQFF. The CDR3 bases are TGTGCCAGCAGTTTATCGGGACTAGCGGGCATGCTTAGCTCCTACAATGAGCAGTTCTTC.

The chain has TRBV27 and TRBJ1-1, with D possibly being TRBD1 (6 bases). The germline gives CDR1 MNHEY, CDR2 SMNVEV (reference sequence). V was shortened by 5 bases and J by 0 bases, with 10 bases between the two germline ends. This CDR3 has 14 amino acids. The CDR3 DNA follows: TGTGCCAGCAGTCAACAGGGCTTGAACACTGAAGCTTTCTTT. It specifies CASSQQGLNTEAFF.

The gene calls are TRBV7-3 and TRBJ2-3; 7 bases are shared with TRBD2. V lost 5 bases to trimming and J lost 2 bases; unmatched junction nucleotides: 7. The CDR3 covers 15 residues. Germline CDR1 and CDR2: SGHTA and FQGTGA. The CDR3 here is CASSNTGTTTDTQYF. CDR3 coding DNA: TGTGCCAGCAGCAACACCGGGACTACCACAGATACGCAGTATTTT.

The CDR3 nucleotides read TGTGCCAGCAGCACGGGGACTAGCGGGATGCCCGAGCAGTACTTC. Its translation is CASSTGTSGMPEQYF. This rearrangement joins TRBV7-2 to TRBJ2-7; TRBD2 agrees at 13 bases. Germline V lookup: CDR1 SGHTA, CDR2 FQGNSA. The CDR3 spans 15 residues. J gave up 6 bases and V 5 bases, and 7 bases lay outside the gene matches.

This chain links TRBV19 with TRBJ1-5; TRBD1 is a possible D gene (6 bases). From germline, CDR1 is LNHDA and CDR2 SQIVND (reference sequence). The V end lost 7 bases, the J end lost 10 bases, and 14 bases lay between the germline ends. The CDR3 is 12 amino acids. The CDR3, as DNA: TGTGCCAGTACCTCATCCAGGGGTCCCCAGCATTTT. This sequence encodes CASTSSRGPQHF.